A single T cell receptor beta chain is shown here with its context. The antigen is not known. The length of the CDR3 is 17 residues. Trimming cost V 0 bases and J 0 bases, with 10 bases left between them. From germline, CDR1 is SGDLS and CDR2 YYNGEE. The sample is drawn from a study of T cell responses to AZD1222 COVID-19 vaccine. Study-wide results and caveats: The donor cohort was predominantly white British with a female majority, and clonal diversity may have been underestimated. Once two AZD1222 doses were given, Spike-specific TCR breadth and depth went up.

Some clones are missing from TCRdb's copy, which holds only in-frame ones; the method was immunoSEQ multiplex PCR. The table shows around 120,000 clones, with around 90% occurring only once. The V call is TRBV9, the J call TRBJ1-6; no firm D call. This sample comprised peripheral blood, obtained on day 0 of AZD1222 vaccination. This clonotype was sampled from an adult in good health. The DNA for the CDR3 is TGTGCCAGCAGCGTAGACGCGGTGAGCTCCTATAATTCACCCCTCCACTTT. Amino acid sequence: CASSVDAVSSYNSPLHF.